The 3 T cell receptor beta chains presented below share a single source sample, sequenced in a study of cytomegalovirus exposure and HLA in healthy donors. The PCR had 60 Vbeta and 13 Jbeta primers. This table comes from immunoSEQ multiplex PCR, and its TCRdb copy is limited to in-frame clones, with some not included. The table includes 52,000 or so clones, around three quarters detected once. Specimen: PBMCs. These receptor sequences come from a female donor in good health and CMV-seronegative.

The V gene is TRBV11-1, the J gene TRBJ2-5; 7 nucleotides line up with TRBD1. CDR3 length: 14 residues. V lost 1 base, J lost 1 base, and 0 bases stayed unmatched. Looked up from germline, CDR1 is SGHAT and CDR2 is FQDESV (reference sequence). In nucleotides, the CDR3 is TGTGCCAGCAGCTTAGGGACAGGCCAAGAGACCCAGTACTTC. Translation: CASSLGTGQETQYF.

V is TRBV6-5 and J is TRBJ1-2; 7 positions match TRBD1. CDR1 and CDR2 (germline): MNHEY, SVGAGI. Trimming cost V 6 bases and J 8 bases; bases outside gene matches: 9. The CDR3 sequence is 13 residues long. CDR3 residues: CASRGTAQDGYTF. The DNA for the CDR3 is TGTGCCAGCAGAGGGACAGCTCAGGACGGCTACACCTTC.

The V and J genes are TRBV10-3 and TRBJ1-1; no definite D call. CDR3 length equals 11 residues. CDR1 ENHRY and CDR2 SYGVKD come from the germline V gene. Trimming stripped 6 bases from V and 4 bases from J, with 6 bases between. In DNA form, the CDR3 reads TGTGCCATCAGCAGCGGCACTGAAGCTTTCTTT. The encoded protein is CAISSGTEAFF.